The clone carrying this TCR beta chain appeared many times. Its antigen is undetermined. One junction end does not reproduce the germline sequence, and a read error may be involved. MiXCR was run by TCRdb on the RACE reads, yielding one entry per CDR3 protein. The sample has roughly 72,000 distinct CDR3 sequences; 10% are singletons. The data derive from a study of human T cells and chemical hapten exposure. The CDR3 loop spans 12 amino acids. Germline V lookup: CDR1 SGHTA, CDR2 FQGTGA. Time point denoted: patch test 1, 2 weeks after DPC sensitization. Treatment reported: therapeutic diphenylcyclopropenone sensitization with weekly scalp DPC. The study's findings and limits: Every donor had alopecia, and their immune response may therefore differ from healthy people's.

The chain is built from TRBV7-3 and TRBJ2-4, with D uncertain. The input for sequencing was whole blood, taken in connection with sensitization to the hapten diphenylcyclopropenone (DPC). The TCR originated in a woman aged 50 to 60 with alopecia areata. Some clones in this sample may be carry-over from other donors' samples. The CDR3 nucleotides read TGTGCCAGCAGCTTAAGTATGAGACATCCACACTTC. This sequence encodes CASSLSMRHPHF.